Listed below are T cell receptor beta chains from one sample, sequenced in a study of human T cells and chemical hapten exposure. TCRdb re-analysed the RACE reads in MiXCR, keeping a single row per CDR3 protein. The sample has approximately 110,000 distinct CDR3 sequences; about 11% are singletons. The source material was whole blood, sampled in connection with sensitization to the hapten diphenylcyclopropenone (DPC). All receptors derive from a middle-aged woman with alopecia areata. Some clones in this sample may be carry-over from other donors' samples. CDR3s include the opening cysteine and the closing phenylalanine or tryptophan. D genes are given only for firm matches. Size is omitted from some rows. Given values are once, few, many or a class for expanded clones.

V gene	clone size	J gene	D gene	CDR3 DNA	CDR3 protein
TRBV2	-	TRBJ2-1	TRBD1	TGTGCCAGCAGCACCGACAGGGCGAGCTACAATGAGCAGTTCTTC	CASSTDRASYNEQFF
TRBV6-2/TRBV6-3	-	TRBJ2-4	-	TGTGCCAGCAGTTACTCTAGTGGCGACCGAACCAAAAACATTCAGTACTTC	CASSYSSGDRTKNIQYF
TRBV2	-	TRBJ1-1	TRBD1	TGTGCCAGCAGTGAGGGACAGGGTGTGAGGCCGGGCACTGAAGCTTTCTTT	CASSEGQGVRPGTEAFF
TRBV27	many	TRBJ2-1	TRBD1	TGTGCCAGCAGTTCGAGGACAGGGACCTACAATGAGCAGTTCTTC	CASSSRTGTYNEQFF
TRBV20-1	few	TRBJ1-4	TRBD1	TGCAGTGCTAGGGGCACAGGGGCAGGCGAAAAACTGTTTTTT	CSARGTGAGEKLFF
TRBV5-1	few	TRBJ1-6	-	TGCGCCAGCAGCTTGGCCCACGGCGGGAATTCACCCCTCCACTTT	CASSLAHGGNSPLHF
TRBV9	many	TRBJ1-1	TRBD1	TGTGCCAGCAGCGCACGGGACAGGGGGCCCACTGAAGCTTTCTTT	CASSARDRGPTEAFF
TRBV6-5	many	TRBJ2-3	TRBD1	TGTGCCAGCAGTTACCCGAAAGGGAAACAGGGGGTAGATACGCAGTATTTT	CASSYPKGKQGVDTQYF
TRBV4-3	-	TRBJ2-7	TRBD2	TGCGCCAGCAGCCAAGAAGGGACTAGTTACGAGCAGTACTTC	CASSQEGTSYEQYF
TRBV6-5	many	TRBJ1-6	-	TGTGCCAGCAGCCCGGGGAGGGAGGTGTCACCCCTCCACTTT	CASSPGREVSPLHF
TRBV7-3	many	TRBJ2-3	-	TGTGCCAGCAGCGAACAGGGAGGCGGCACAGATACGCAGTATTTT	CASSEQGGGTDTQYF
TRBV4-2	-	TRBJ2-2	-	TGTGCCAGCAGCCCTCCGACGCCCGCGAACACCGGGGAGCTGTTTTTT	CASSPPTPANTGELFF
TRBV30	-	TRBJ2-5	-	TGTGCCTGGAGTGCCCTTGGATACCAAGAGACCCAGTACTTC	CAWSALGYQETQYF
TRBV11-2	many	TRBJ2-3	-	TGTGCCAGCAGCACCACGACTAGAGATACGCAGTATTTT	CASSTTTRDTQYF
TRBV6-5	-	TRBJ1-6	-	TGTGCCAGCAGTTCTGGGTATGGGTCACCCCTCCACTTT	CASSSGYGSPLHF
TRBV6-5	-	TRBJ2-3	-	TGTGCCACCTCCCTCGGCGGCGGCACAGATACGCAGTATTTT	CATSLGGGTDTQYF
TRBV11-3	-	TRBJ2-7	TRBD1	TGTGCCAGCAGCCCCGGACAGGGTGCGATCTACGAGCAGTACTTC	CASSPGQGAIYEQYF
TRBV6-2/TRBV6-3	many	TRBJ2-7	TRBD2	TGTGCCAGCAGCGAGAAGGGACTAGCTTTAGGAGACTCCTACGAGCAGTACTTC	CASSEKGLALGDSYEQYF
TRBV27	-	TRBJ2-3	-	TGTGCCAGCAGTTTATACGCGACTCCTAGCACAGATACGCAGTATTTT	CASSLYATPSTDTQYF
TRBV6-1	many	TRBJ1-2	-	TGTGCCAGCAGTGGTACAGGGCCCTATGGCTACACCTTC	CASSGTGPYGYTF
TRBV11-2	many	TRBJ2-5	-	TGTGCCAGCAGCTTAGGGGGCGGCGAGACCCAGTACTTC	CASSLGGGETQYF
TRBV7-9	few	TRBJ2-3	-	TGTGCCACTCAGCCGGGGACCAGCACAGATACGCAGTATTTT	CATQPGTSTDTQYF
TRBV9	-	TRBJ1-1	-	TGTGCCAGCAGCCCCAGGGACACTGAAGCTTTCTTT	CASSPRDTEAFF
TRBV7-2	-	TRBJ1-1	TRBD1	TGTGCCAGCAGCTCGGACAGGGGGCGTGAAGCTTTCTTT	CASSSDRGREAFF
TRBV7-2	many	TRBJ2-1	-	TGTGCCAGCAGCTTAGAGAGCGGACCCCAGCTATACAATGAGCAGTTCTTC	CASSLESGPQLYNEQFF
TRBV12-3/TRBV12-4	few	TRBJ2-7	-	TGTGCCAGCAGGCGGGCTCTCGAGCAGTACTTC	CASRRALEQYF
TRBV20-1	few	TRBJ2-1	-	TGCAGTGCTAGAGTCCTAAGCTCCTACAATGAGCAGTTCTTC	CSARVLSSYNEQFF
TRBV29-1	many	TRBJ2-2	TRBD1	TGCAGCGTTACCGCCATAGGGGGCTCCGGGGAGCTGTTTTTT	CSVTAIGGSGELFF
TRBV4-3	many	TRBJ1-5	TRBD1	TGCGCCAGCAGCCAGGACAGGGATCGCAATCAGCCCCAGCATTTT	CASSQDRDRNQPQHF
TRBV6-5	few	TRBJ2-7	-	TGTGCCAGCAGTTACCTAGGGGACGAGCAGTACTTC	CASSYLGDEQYF
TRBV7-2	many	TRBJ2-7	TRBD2	TGTGCCAGCAGCTCGGACCCTACTAGCGGGGGGCGATCCTACGAGCAGTACTTC	CASSSDPTSGGRSYEQYF
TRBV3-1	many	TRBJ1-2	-	TGTGCCAGCACCCCAAGCCACGCCCGAGGCTATGGCTACACCTTC	CASTPSHARGYGYTF
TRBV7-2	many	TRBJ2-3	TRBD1	TGTGCCAGCAGCCTGGGACAGAGCACAGATACGCAGTATTTT	CASSLGQSTDTQYF
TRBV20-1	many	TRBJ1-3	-	TGCAGTGCTAGGAGCCCATTTAAAACCTCTGGAAACACCATATATTTT	CSARSPFKTSGNTIYF
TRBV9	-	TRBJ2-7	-	TGTGCCAGCAGCCCAACAGGGACGATCTACGAGCAGTACTTC	CASSPTGTIYEQYF
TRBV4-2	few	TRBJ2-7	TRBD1	TGTGCCAGCAGCCAGGCCGCCGGGACAGGGGGGCTTTACGAGCAGTACTTC	CASSQAAGTGGLYEQYF
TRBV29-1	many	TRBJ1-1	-	TGCAGCGTTGAACGAGGTACGGGAGAAGCTTTCTTT	CSVERGTGEAFF
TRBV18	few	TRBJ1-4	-	TGTGCCAGCTCCCAGATGGTTGGTAATGAAAAACTGTTTTTT	CASSQMVGNEKLFF
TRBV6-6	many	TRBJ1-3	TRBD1	TGTGCCAGCAATTTGGGACAGTTGGGAAACACCATATATTTT	CASNLGQLGNTIYF
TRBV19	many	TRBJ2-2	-	TGTGCCAGCCGCAGGCGGGATGGGATGCCCGGGGAGCTGTTTTTT	CASRRRDGMPGELFF
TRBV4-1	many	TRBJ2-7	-	TGCGCCAGCAGCCAAGAGTCGGCCGGATCCTACGAGCAGTACTTC	CASSQESAGSYEQYF
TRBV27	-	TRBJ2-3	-	TGTGCCAGCAGTTTATCAGTAGGGCTTAGCGCAGATACGCAGTATTTT	CASSLSVGLSADTQYF
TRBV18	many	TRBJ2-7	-	TGTGCCAGCTCACCCGATCTGCACGAGCAGTACTTC	CASSPDLHEQYF
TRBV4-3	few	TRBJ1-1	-	TGCGCCAGCAGCCAAGACCGGTCGACTGAAGCTTTCTTT	CASSQDRSTEAFF
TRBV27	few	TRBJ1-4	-	TGTGCCAGCAGTTTATCAGGGACTAATGAAAAACTGTTTTTT	CASSLSGTNEKLFF
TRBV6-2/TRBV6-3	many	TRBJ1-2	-	TGTGCCAGCAGTTACGAACGTACCTATGGCTACACCTTC	CASSYERTYGYTF
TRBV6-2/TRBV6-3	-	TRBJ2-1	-	TGTGCCAGCAGTGACTTCAATGAGCAGTTCTTC	CASSDFNEQFF
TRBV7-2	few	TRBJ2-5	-	TGTGCCAGCAGCTTAAGGTCCGTCGAGACCCAGCACTTC	CASSLRSVETQHF